This entry lists 9 T cell receptor beta chains sequenced from one sample in a study of PD-L1 blockade in urothelial cancer. TCRdb keeps only in-frame clones here, not all; method: immunoSEQ multiplex PCR. The sample holds roughly 48,000 clones, 84% seen once. The sample in question was PBMCs, obtained around atezolizumab (anti-PD-L1) treatment. All receptors come from a man in his forties with urothelial cancer.

This rearrangement joins TRBV11-2 to TRBJ1-2, with D possibly matching TRBD1 (5 bases). The ends were cut back, 6 bases at V and 0 bases at J, with 14 bases in the middle. The CDR3 totals 15 residues. Germline lookup yields CDR1 SGHAT and CDR2 FQNNGV. CDR3: CASRPSQVPNYGYTF. The DNA of the CDR3 is TGTGCCAGCAGGCCGTCACAGGTCCCTAACTATGGCTACACCTTC.

This chain connects TRBV27 to TRBJ2-1; D is perhaps TRBD1 (6 bases). CDR1 and CDR2 from the germline V gene are MNHEY and SMNVEV (reference sequence). This CDR3 region has 15 residues. With 0 bases removed from V and 0 bases from J, the gap between germline ends came to 6 bases. CDR3: CASSLSRGSYNEQFF. The DNA for the CDR3 is TGTGCCAGCAGTTTATCCAGGGGCTCCTACAATGAGCAGTTCTTC.

The chain recombines TRBV29-1 with TRBJ2-6; 9 nucleotides align to TRBD1. Germline loops: CDR1 SQVTM, CDR2 ANQGSEA. This CDR3 contains 16 residues. Trimming removed 5 bases from V and 1 base from J; junction bases left unmatched: 6. CDR3 nucleotides: TGCAGCGTTTGGACAGGGGAGACATCTGGGGCCAACGTCCTGACTTTC. Translated: CSVWTGETSGANVLTF.

The chain employs TRBV4-1 and TRBJ2-7; the D gene is possibly TRBD1 (6 bases). Germline CDR1 is MGHRA and CDR2 is YSYEKL. CDR3 length: 13 residues. The V and J ends lost 4 bases and 2 bases respectively, with 9 bases between them. The CDR3, as DNA: TGCGCCAGCAGCCCGAGGGGGACCTACGAGCAGTACTTC. It is translated as CASSPRGTYEQYF.

The gene calls are TRBV2 and TRBJ2-1; 9 nucleotides match TRBD2. The CDR3 is 13 amino acids. From germline, CDR1 is SNHLY and CDR2 FYNNEI. V lost 7 bases, J lost 9 bases, and 7 bases stayed unmatched. CDR3 DNA: TGTGCCAGCATAAGCGGGAGGAGGACTGAGCAGTTCTTC. Translation: CASISGRRTEQFF.

J is TRBJ2-1 and V is TRBV4-2; 13 positions match TRBD2. The CDR3 is made up of 16 amino acids. The V segment lost 0 bases and the J segment 9 bases; nucleotides outside the gene matches: 5. CDR1 is LGHNA, CDR2 YNFKEQ, per germline. The CDR3 nucleotides are TGTGCCAGCAGCCAAGACCGGGGACTAGCGGGGAGTGAGCAGTTCTTC. Its translation: CASSQDRGLAGSEQFF.

The V and J genes are TRBV6-5 and TRBJ2-1; 10 nucleotides align to TRBD2. CDR1 and CDR2 from the germline V gene are MNHEY and SVGAGI. V shed 8 bases and J 7 bases; nucleotides not matched to a gene: 11. The CDR3 covers 15 residues. The CDR3 DNA reads TGTGCCAGCCGACCTGGAGATAGCGGGAGGAATGAGCAGTTCTTC. It codes for CASRPGDSGRNEQFF.

This clone was found once. J is TRBJ1-2 and V is TRBV30; tentative D call: TRBD1 (5 bases). The germline V gene has CDR1 GTSNPN and CDR2 SVGIG (reference sequence). The ends were cut back, 0 bases at V and 4 bases at J, with 9 bases in the middle. The CDR3 extends over 13 amino acids. This chain's CDR3 is CAWSVGEGYGYTF. The CDR3 DNA is TGTGCCTGGAGTGTAGGGGAGGGCTATGGCTACACCTTC.

This clone has only one observation. CDR3 sequence: CSAESGLTTDTQYF. DNA for the CDR3: TGCAGCGCGGAATCGGGACTAACCACAGATACGCAGTATTTT. This chain uses TRBV29-1 with TRBJ2-3, with 7 bases lining up with TRBD2. V lost 7 bases and J lost 2; bases outside the gene matches: 9. The CDR3 runs 14 residues. The V gene's germline CDR1 is SQVTM and CDR2 ANQGSEA.